Shown below are 20 T cell receptor beta chains from a single sample sequenced in a study of control samples from healthy donors and cancer patients (TCRdb year 2020). The library came from the immunoSEQ multiplex PCR assay. Here the immuneACCESS table is served through TCRdb, limited to in-frame sequences with V and J called. Missing clones are a known gap in these copies; in checked studies unresolved V genes cover under half, and the rest lacks a known reason. The sample table contains approximately 52,000 clones; only one count was recorded for roughly 87% of them. Roughly 3.8% of the sample rests with the top ten. Sequenced input: blood. These receptors all come from a man in his fifties in good health.

J is TRBJ1-4 and V is TRBV13; D is perhaps TRBD1 (5 bases). Trimming shortened V by 4 bases and J by 8 bases, and 14 bases separated the two germline ends. The CDR3 has 14 amino acids. The germline V gene encodes CDR1 PRHDT and CDR2 FYEKMQ (reference sequence). The CDR3 nucleotides are TGTGCCAGCAGCTCCAGGGCCGCGGGGGAAAAACTGTTTTTT. Translation gives CASSSRAAGEKLFF.

J is TRBJ1-3 and V is TRBV7-9; TRBD1 matches 10 bases. Trimming cost V 1 base and J 0 bases; bases outside gene matches: 3. CDR3 length: 17 amino acids. CDR1 and CDR2 from the germline V gene are SEHNR and FQNEAQ (reference sequence). The CDR3 DNA is TGTGCCAGCAGCTTAGTAGGGACAGGGGACTCTGGAAACACCATATATTTT. Translated: CASSLVGTGDSGNTIYF.

The rearrangement links TRBV13 to TRBJ1-1; 7 bases agree with TRBD1. The germline V gene has CDR1 PRHDT and CDR2 FYEKMQ (reference sequence). The CDR3 runs 13 residues. The V and J ends lost 5 bases and 4 bases, in that order; junction bases with no gene match: 4. CDR3 DNA: TGTGCCAGCAGCAGACAGGGTGGCACTGAAGCTTTCTTT. Encoded protein: CASSRQGGTEAFF. Using reference TRBV13 and TRBJ1-1 for the parts outside the CDR3, the full variable domain is AAGVIQSPRHLIKEKRETATLKCYPIPRHDTVYWYQQGPGQDPQFLISFYEKMQSDKGSIPDRFSAQQFSDYHSELNMSSLELGDSALYFCASSRQGGTEAFFGQGTRLTVV.

This clone was seen only a few times. The chain joins TRBV5-8 to TRBJ1-6; 7 nucleotides align to TRBD1. In germline, CDR1 is SGHTS, CDR2 YDEGEE. V shed 3 bases, J shed 7 bases, and the junction held 10 bases outside the gene matches. There are 16 residues in the CDR3. This chain's CDR3 is CASSSSWTGFNSPLHF. As DNA, the CDR3 is TGTGCCAGCAGCTCGAGCTGGACAGGTTTCAATTCACCCCTCCACTTT.

The chain joins TRBV19 to TRBJ1-2; no reliable D call. This CDR3 has 13 amino acids. Germline CDR1 and CDR2: LNHDA and SQIVND (reference sequence). Between the trimmed V and J ends, which lost 5 bases and 1 base, there was a span of 8 bases. CDR3 residues: CASSQRSNYGYTF. The DNA for the CDR3 is TGTGCCAGTAGTCAGCGCAGTAACTATGGCTACACCTTC.

This rearrangement joins TRBV20-1 to TRBJ1-2, with unresolved D. This CDR3 region has 11 residues. Per the germline V gene, CDR1 is DFQATT and CDR2 is SNEGSKA (reference sequence). V lost 6 bases, J lost 5 bases, and 10 bases lay in between. The CDR3 region has the DNA TGCAGTGCCCCCTGGGATTATGGCTACACCTTC. It codes for CSAPWDYGYTF.

The V gene is TRBV7-3, the J gene TRBJ2-3, with TRBD2 matching over 8 bases. CDR1 is SGHTA, CDR2 FQGTGA, per germline. The V segment lost 6 bases and the J segment 0 bases; nucleotides outside the gene matches: 2. This CDR3 contains 14 residues. This chain's CDR3 is CASSLAGSTDTQYF. CDR3 DNA sequence: TGTGCCAGCAGTTTAGCGGGGAGCACAGATACGCAGTATTTT.

This chain links TRBV21-1 with TRBJ1-4; the table's D call of TRBD1 was not tested on the DNA. TRBV21-1 is a listed pseudogene. The CDR3 is 17 residues long. The CDR3 loop reads CASNEKRGQGHNEKLFF. The CDR3 nucleotides read TGTGCCAGCAACGAGAAGAGAGGACAGGGGCATAATGAAAAACTGTTTTTT.

The chain employs TRBV6-5 and TRBJ1-4; 10 bases line up with TRBD1. J was trimmed by 7 bases and V by 10 bases; bases with no gene match: 6. There are 13 residues in the CDR3. Looked up from germline, CDR1 is MNHEY and CDR2 is SVGAGI. CDR3 loop: CATRDRGSEKLFF. The DNA of the CDR3 is TGTGCCACCAGGGACAGGGGATCTGAAAAACTGTTTTTT.

V gene TRBV7-8 combines with J gene TRBJ1-5; 8 bases agree with TRBD1. With V trimmed by 1 base and J by 0 bases, 2 bases remained unmatched. Germline V CDR1 and CDR2: SGHVS, FQNEAQ. The CDR3 is made up of 16 amino acids. CDR3 DNA sequence: TGTGCCAGCAGCTTAGGGACAGGGAGTAGCAATCAGCCCCAGCATTTT. Its protein is CASSLGTGSSNQPQHF.

The gene calls are TRBV5-6 and TRBJ2-7; D gene ambiguous. V lost 10 bases and J 3 bases, leaving 17 bases between the germline ends. CDR3 length: 13 amino acids. Germline V gene sequence: CDR1 SGHDT, CDR2 YYEEEE. The CDR3 loop reads CAPPWFTVYEQYF. The CDR3 region has the DNA TGTGCCCCCCCTTGGTTTACAGTCTACGAGCAGTACTTC.

The gene calls are TRBV28 and TRBJ1-5, with D possibly TRBD1 on 5 matching bases. CDR1 is MDHEN and CDR2 is SYDVKM in the germline V gene. Trimming pared 3 bases from V and 2 bases from J, leaving 17 bases between. CDR3 size: 17 residues. The CDR3 coding sequence is TGTGCCAGCAGTTTGTTAATATCGGGGGTAGGCAATCAGCCCCAGCATTTT. Protein product: CASSLLISGVGNQPQHF.

The V gene is TRBV3-1 (or the pseudogene TRBV3-2), the J gene TRBJ1-2; 8 nucleotides match TRBD1. CDR1 and CDR2 (germline): LGHDT, YNNKEL (reference sequence). With V trimmed by 4 bases and J by 10 bases, 11 bases remained unmatched. This CDR3 comprises 14 residues. The CDR3 region has the DNA TGTGCCAGCAGCCCAGGACAGGGACTATGGGACTACACCTTC. Its protein is CASSPGQGLWDYTF.

V is TRBV20-1 and J is TRBJ2-1; either TRBD1 or TRBD2 may fit D (5 bases each). The germline V gene has CDR1 DFQATT and CDR2 SNEGSKA (reference sequence). V dropped 3 bases and J dropped 5 bases, with 20 bases sitting between them. The CDR3 contains 16 residues. The CDR3 DNA is TGCAGTGCTAGTCCCCCCGGGACCCAGCCGGACAATGAGCAGTTCTTC. Amino acids: CSASPPGTQPDNEQFF.

By share, this clone counts as medium-sized. The chain couples TRBV3-1 (or the pseudogene TRBV3-2) to TRBJ2-2; D is uncertain. Germline CDR1 is LGHDT and CDR2 is YNNKEL (reference sequence). V was pared by 1 base and J by 3 bases, with 6 bases between. The CDR3 contains 14 residues. In DNA, the CDR3 is TGTGCCAGCAGCCAAGCAGGCCACACCGGGGAGCTGTTTTTT. As protein: CASSQAGHTGELFF.

This chain uses TRBV19 with TRBJ1-2, with a possible D match to TRBD1 (6 bases). V lost 5 bases, J lost 9 bases, and 10 bases lay in between. The CDR3 loop spans 11 amino acids. Germline V lookup: CDR1 LNHDA, CDR2 SQIVND (reference sequence). As DNA, the CDR3 is TGTGCCAGTAGTGTCGGACAGAGCTACACCTTC. Translating it yields CASSVGQSYTF.

The CDR3 loop is CASSPGSTGISDTQYF. The CDR3 DNA follows: TGTGCCAGCAGCCCCGGATCGACAGGGATATCAGATACGCAGTATTTT. The V call is TRBV16, the J call TRBJ2-3; 7 bases are a match to TRBD1. The V and J ends lost 4 bases and 4 bases, in that order; junction bases with no gene match: 11. This CDR3 is 16 amino acids long. CDR1 is KGHSY, CDR2 FQNENV, per germline.

The chain carries TRBV6-2 or TRBV6-3 and TRBJ2-1, with TRBD2 matching 9 bases. Unmatched junction bases numbered 4, after V lost 0 bases and J lost 4 bases. Germline CDR1 is MNHEY and CDR2 is SVGEGT. CDR3 length: 16 residues. The CDR3 bases are TGTGCCAGCAGTTACTCGCTAGCGGGACCTTACAATGAGCAGTTCTTC. This encodes CASSYSLAGPYNEQFF.

The V gene is TRBV19, the J gene TRBJ2-5, with 8 bases that match TRBD1. Germline values: CDR1 LNHDA, CDR2 SQIVND (reference sequence). J was trimmed by 5 bases and V by 4 bases; bases with no gene match: 6. This CDR3 comprises 14 residues. The CDR3 here is CASSKGQASETQYF. The CDR3 DNA reads TGTGCCAGTAGTAAGGGACAGGCTAGCGAGACCCAGTACTTC.

Only one count was recorded for this clone. The rearrangement links TRBV11-2 to TRBJ2-7, with 9 bases lining up with TRBD1. Germline V lookup: CDR1 SGHAT, CDR2 FQNNGV. The CDR3 has 15 amino acids. After removal of 5 bases from V and 2 bases from J, the junction contained 7 bases not matched to a gene. The CDR3 sequence is CASSRADRGPYEQYF. The CDR3 DNA reads as TGTGCCAGCAGCCGTGCGGACAGGGGTCCCTACGAGCAGTACTTC.